Listed below are T cell receptor beta chains from one sample, sequenced in a study of blood T cell repertoires in COVID-19. Using immunoSEQ multiplex PCR, the repertoire was profiled, and TCRdb retains in-frame clones only, with some absent. The repertoire includes around 66,000 clones, roughly 77% of them detected once, and over 7.5% sits in the top ten. The source material was peripheral blood. The receptors come from a human donor in a cohort sampled during active COVID-19. CDR3s include the opening cysteine and the closing phenylalanine or tryptophan. The D gene is left open where the match is weak. Size is stated for part of the rows, as once, few or many counts, or as a class when the clone is expanded.

CDR3 protein | CDR3 DNA | V gene | D gene | J gene | clone size
CASSLGSPFGPQHF | TGTGCCAGCAGCTTAGGCTCTCCTTTCGGGCCCCAGCATTTT | TRBV7-9 | - | TRBJ1-5 | medium-sized
CASSTGINEKLFF | TGTGCCAGTAGTACAGGGATAAATGAAAAACTGTTTTTT | TRBV19 | - | TRBJ1-4 | once
CASSPRGTGSPLHF | TGTGCCAGCAGCCCCAGGGGGACAGGTTCACCCCTCCACTTT | TRBV7-2 | TRBD1 | TRBJ1-6 | -
CASSLGTAPRWPQHF | TGTGCTAGCAGCCTCGGGACAGCCCCACGGTGGCCCCAGCATTTT | TRBV7-7 | TRBD1 | TRBJ1-5 | -
CASSPTGNTEAFF | TGTGCCAGCAGTCCCACAGGGAACACTGAAGCTTTCTTT | TRBV6-5 | - | TRBJ1-1 | -
CASSLDTLNTEAFF | TGTGCCAGCAGCCTCGACACCCTGAACACTGAAGCTTTCTTT | TRBV7-9 | - | TRBJ1-1 | -
CASSLRQNTEAFF | TGTGCCAGCAGCTTAAGACAGAACACTGAAGCTTTCTTT | TRBV7-2 | - | TRBJ1-1 | -
CASSRNTEAFF | TGTGCCAGCTCCAGGAACACTGAAGCTTTCTTT | TRBV28 | - | TRBJ1-1 | medium-sized
CASSLGRPYYEQYF | TGTGCCAGCAGCTTAGGGCGGCCCTACTACGAGCAGTACTTC | TRBV7-2 | - | TRBJ2-7 | -
CAWTKGGTGHEKLFF | TGTGCCTGGACCAAGGGCGGGACAGGGCATGAAAAACTGTTTTTT | TRBV30 | TRBD1 | TRBJ1-4 | -
CSEEGVAGGPFMNIQYF | TGCAGCGAGGAGGGGGTAGCGGGAGGGCCGTTTATGAACATTCAGTACTTC | TRBV29-1 | TRBD2 | TRBJ2-4 | -
CASSLAGTVYEQYF | TGCGCCAGCAGCTTGGCGGGAACGGTCTACGAGCAGTACTTC | TRBV5-1 | - | TRBJ2-7 | -
CASSADLAGASYNEQFF | TGTGCCAGCAGCGCAGATCTAGCGGGGGCCTCCTACAATGAGCAGTTCTTC | TRBV9 | TRBD2 | TRBJ2-1 | -
CASTVWGTGTYEQYF | TGCGCCAGCACCGTTTGGGGGACAGGAACCTACGAGCAGTACTTC | TRBV10-1 | TRBD1 | TRBJ2-7 | -
CAWSAPLRPKAFF | TGTGCCTGGAGTGCTCCTTTGAGGCCAAAAGCTTTCTTT | TRBV30 | - | TRBJ1-1 | -
CASSHRLAAQETQYF | TGTGCCAGCAGCCATAGGCTAGCGGCTCAAGAGACCCAGTACTTC | TRBV3-1/TRBV3-2 | TRBD2 | TRBJ2-5 | -
CASSAGLAKANEQFF | TGTGCCAGCAGCGCAGGACTAGCCAAAGCTAATGAGCAGTTCTTC | TRBV7-2 | TRBD2 | TRBJ2-1 | -
CAAAAGSTDTQYF | TGTGCCGCCGCGGCGGGAAGCACAGATACGCAGTATTTT | TRBV27 | - | TRBJ2-3 | once
CASSPSRLAASTDTQYF | TGTGCCAGCAGTCCAAGCAGACTAGCGGCTAGCACAGATACGCAGTATTTT | TRBV27 | TRBD2 | TRBJ2-3 | -
CASSGYGTSGRRSYEQYF | TGTGCCAGCAGCGGATACGGTACTAGCGGGAGGAGGTCCTACGAGCAGTACTTC | TRBV7-8 | TRBD2 | TRBJ2-7 | -
CASSFRGTRRTREQFF | TGTGCCAGCAGTTTTCGGGGGACTAGGCGGACTCGGGAGCAGTTCTTC | TRBV7-2 | TRBD2 | TRBJ2-1 | -
CASRVAGGRDEQYF | TGTGCCAGCAGAGTAGCGGGAGGGCGGGACGAGCAGTACTTC | TRBV27 | TRBD2 | TRBJ2-7 | -
CASTDREDEKLFF | TGTGCCAGTACAGACAGGGAAGATGAAAAACTGTTTTTT | TRBV19 | TRBD1 | TRBJ1-4 | once
CASSQDRGNTIYF | TGCGCCAGCAGCCAAGATCGGGGAAACACCATATATTTT | TRBV4-3 | - | TRBJ1-3 | -
CASSLFDQGRGSEKLFF | TGCGCCAGCAGCTTGTTCGACCAGGGCCGAGGTTCTGAAAAACTGTTTTTT | TRBV5-1 | - | TRBJ1-4 | -
CASSLGKRAGYTF | TGTGCCAGCAGCCTAGGCAAGAGGGCTGGCTACACCTTC | TRBV7-2 | - | TRBJ1-2 | -
CASSVGSGRGKETQYF | TGTGCCAGCAGCGTAGGAAGCGGGAGGGGGAAAGAGACCCAGTACTTC | TRBV9 | TRBD2 | TRBJ2-5 | -
CASSSPQNYGYTF | TGTGCCAGCAGTTCCCCCCAAAACTATGGCTACACCTTC | TRBV28 | - | TRBJ1-2 | few
CASSGTTSGNTIYF | TGTGCCAGCAGTGGGACAACGTCTGGAAACACCATATATTTT | TRBV5-8 | - | TRBJ1-3 | few
CASSVEGGEDTQYF | TGTGCCAGCAGCGTAGAAGGGGGCGAAGATACGCAGTATTTT | TRBV9 | TRBD1 | TRBJ2-3 | few
CASSPRSGIAYNSPLHF | TGTGCCAGCAGTCCCCGGTCAGGGATCGCCTATAATTCACCCCTCCACTTT | TRBV28 | - | TRBJ1-6 | -
CASSYSQLISGNTIYF | TGTGCCAGCAGTTACTCCCAGTTGATCTCTGGAAACACCATATATTTT | TRBV6-6 | - | TRBJ1-3 | -
CASSAGLAGETQYF | TGTGCCAGTAGTGCCGGACTAGCGGGAGAGACCCAGTACTTC | TRBV19 | TRBD2 | TRBJ2-5 | -
CASSLRTPRGTGELFF | TGTGCCAGCAGCTTACGGACTCCCCGCGGCACCGGGGAGCTGTTTTTT | TRBV11-2 | - | TRBJ2-2 | -
CASSLSTGSGNTIYF | TGTGCCAGCAGTTTGTCGACAGGCTCTGGAAACACCATATATTTT | TRBV28 | - | TRBJ1-3 | few
CASSLGGSLNYGYTF | TGTGCCAGCAGCTTGGGTGGCAGTCTGAACTATGGCTACACCTTC | TRBV5-6 | - | TRBJ1-2 | -
CASSEPDRDYYEQYF | TGTGCCAGCAGTGAACCCGACAGAGATTACTACGAGCAGTACTTC | TRBV6-1 | - | TRBJ2-7 | few
CASSISRYEQYF | TGTGCCAGCAGTATTAGCCGCTACGAGCAGTACTTC | TRBV28 | - | TRBJ2-7 | -
CASSLGGGMNTEAFF | TGTGCCAGCAGTTTGGGAGGAGGCATGAACACTGAAGCTTTCTTT | TRBV28 | - | TRBJ1-1 | -
CAWSVFGGETQYF | TGTGCCTGGAGTGTATTTGGGGGGGAGACCCAGTACTTC | TRBV30 | - | TRBJ2-5 | -
CAISESRAGGTDTQYF | TGTGCCATCAGTGAGTCAAGAGCGGGAGGGACAGATACGCAGTATTTT | TRBV10-3 | TRBD2 | TRBJ2-3 | -
CASSDHSDTQYF | TGTGCCAGCAGTGATCACTCAGATACGCAGTATTTT | TRBV6-1 | - | TRBJ2-3 | -
CATSATSSGGKEQYF | TGTGCCACCAGTGCAACTTCGAGCGGGGGCAAAGAGCAGTACTTC | TRBV24-1 | TRBD2 | TRBJ2-7 | -
CASSYGRTNEKLFF | TGTGCCAGCAGTTATGGTCGGACTAATGAAAAACTGTTTTTT | TRBV6-5 | - | TRBJ1-4 | -
CASKTDETQYF | TGTGCCAGCAAGACAGACGAGACCCAGTACTTC | TRBV3-1/TRBV3-2 | - | TRBJ2-5 | -
CASSPLQGHSNQPQHF | TGTGCCAGTAGCCCCCTACAGGGACATAGCAATCAGCCCCAGCATTTT | TRBV19 | - | TRBJ1-5 | few
CASSVQGANYGYTF | TGTGCCAGCAGCGTTCAGGGGGCCAACTATGGCTACACCTTC | TRBV7-2 | TRBD1 | TRBJ1-2 | -
CASSLVGQGSYNEQFF | TGTGCCAGCAGCTTAGTTGGACAGGGGTCCTACAATGAGCAGTTCTTC | TRBV11-2 | TRBD1 | TRBJ2-1 | -
CASSPRSETQYF | TGTGCCAGCAGCCCCCGTTCAGAGACCCAGTACTTC | TRBV7-2 | - | TRBJ2-5 | -
CASAVLYGTGGRGGNTIYF | TGTGCCAGCGCAGTACTATATGGGACAGGGGGCCGGGGAGGAAACACCATATATTTT | TRBV28 | TRBD1 | TRBJ1-3 | -
CASSDPRTGASGNTIYF | TGTGCCAGCAGTGACCCCAGGACGGGAGCCTCTGGAAACACCATATATTTT | TRBV6-1 | - | TRBJ1-3 | -
CASRDRSVGGYTF | TGTGCCAGCAGGGACAGGAGTGTGGGTGGCTACACCTTC | TRBV6-4 | TRBD1 | TRBJ1-2 | -
CASSAGQGAYGYTF | TGTGCCAGCAGCGCGGGACAGGGGGCCTATGGCTACACCTTC | TRBV14 | TRBD1 | TRBJ1-2 | -
CASSLAQGPNYGYTF | TGTGCCAGCAGCTTAGCGCAGGGGCCTAACTATGGCTACACCTTC | TRBV7-2 | - | TRBJ1-2 | -
CASSVEGAQRSPLHF | TGTGCCAGCAGCGTAGAGGGGGCTCAGCGATCACCCCTCCACTTT | TRBV9 | TRBD1 | TRBJ1-6 | few
CASSLRPGKNTEAFF | TGCGCCAGCAGCTTGAGACCGGGGAAGAACACTGAAGCTTTCTTT | TRBV5-1 | - | TRBJ1-1 | -
CASSQDGPGTSAYNEQFF | TGCGCCAGCAGCCAAGACGGACCCGGGACTAGCGCTTACAATGAGCAGTTCTTC | TRBV4-1 | TRBD2 | TRBJ2-1 | -
CASSQDPPASGRPDTQYF | TGCGCCAGCAGCCAAGACCCCCCTGCTAGCGGGAGGCCAGATACGCAGTATTTT | TRBV4-3 | TRBD2 | TRBJ2-3 | -